These 16 T cell receptor beta chains share one sample of origin, sequenced in a study of T cell clones after liver transplantation. Assay used: immunoSEQ multiplex PCR; TCRdb lists only in-frame clones, some missing. The sample includes some 16,000 clones, more than 75% seen only once; the top ten take 35%. This specimen was CD8+ T cells from blood, taken about 50 months after liver transplant. The receptors stem from a human patient who received a liver transplant. Some T cells may have originated in the graft donor.

The V call is TRBV9, the J call TRBJ1-2; 7 nucleotides agree with TRBD1. CDR1 and CDR2 (germline): SGDLS, YYNGEE. The J segment lost 2 bases and the V segment lost 4 bases, leaving 14 bases of the junction unmatched. CDR3 length: 17 amino acids. CDR3 in DNA: TGTGCCAGCAGCCCACGAACGGGACAGCTAACCAACTATGGCTACACCTTC. This codes for CASSPRTGQLTNYGYTF.

The genes are TRBV6-6 and TRBJ2-1, with a possible D match to TRBD2 (6 bases). The CDR3 is 15 amino acids. V lost 2 bases and J 4 bases, leaving 12 bases between the germline ends. Per the germline V gene, CDR1 is MNHNY and CDR2 is SVGAGI (reference sequence). This CDR3 reads CASSYQAEGYNEQFF. Written as DNA, the CDR3 is TGTGCCAGCAGTTACCAAGCGGAGGGGTACAATGAGCAGTTCTTC.

This clone has just one count. This chain joins TRBV6-6 and TRBJ1-2; D remains ambiguous. V was trimmed by 1 base and J by 8 bases, leaving 11 bases between them. This CDR3 is 13 amino acids long. Germline-derived CDR1 and CDR2 are MNHNY and SVGAGI (reference sequence). CDR3 amino acids: CASSYLGSEGYTF. The CDR3 coding sequence is TGTGCCAGCAGTTACTTGGGGAGTGAGGGCTACACCTTC.

The V and J genes are TRBV6-6 and TRBJ2-3, with D possibly called TRBD1 or TRBD2 (6 bases each). CDR3 length: 15 residues. Trimming stripped 0 bases from V and 3 bases from J, with 10 bases between. Germline V gene sequence: CDR1 MNHNY, CDR2 SVGAGI (reference sequence). DNA of the CDR3: TGTGCCAGCAGTTACTCGATAGGGGGGACAGATACGCAGTATTTT. Its protein product is CASSYSIGGTDTQYF.

J is TRBJ2-1 and V is TRBV10-3; D remains ambiguous. This CDR3 has 14 amino acids. Germline V gene lookup returns CDR1 ENHRY and CDR2 SYGVKD. V lost 0 bases and J lost 3, with 6 bases in between. The CDR3 nucleotides read TGTGCCATCAGTGAGTCCTCTTACTACAATGAGCAGTTCTTC. It translates to CAISESSYYNEQFF.

In DNA, the CDR3 is TGCGCCAGCAGCTTGGGTGGGCGCTATGGCTACACCTTC. Translation: CASSLGGRYGYTF. The chain joins TRBV5-1 to TRBJ1-2; unclear D gene. The germline gives CDR1 SGHRS, CDR2 YFSETQ. This CDR3 contains 13 residues. V was pared by 0 bases and J by 4 bases, with 7 bases between.

The chain employs TRBV7-2 and TRBJ2-3, with D maybe TRBD1 (6 bases). The germline CDR1 and CDR2 sequences are SGHTA and FQGNSA. V dropped 5 bases and J dropped 4 bases, with 16 bases sitting between them. The CDR3 is 15 residues long. The CDR3 DNA reads as TGTGCCAGCAGCGACACGACAGGACGAGCAGATACGCAGTATTTT. Protein product: CASSDTTGRADTQYF. Full variable domain (remainder filled in from reference TRBV7-2 and TRBJ2-3): GAGVSQSPSNKVTEKGKDVELRCDPISGHTALYWYRQSLGQGLEFLIYFQGNSAPDKSGLPSDRFSAERTGGSVSTLTIQRTQQEDSAVYLCASSDTTGRADTQYFGPGTRLTVL.

The rearrangement joins TRBV15 to TRBJ1-2, with TRBD1 as a possible D gene (5 bases). Germline V gene lookup returns CDR1 LNHNV and CDR2 YYDKDF (reference sequence). This CDR3 region has 14 residues. The V and J ends lost 4 bases and 6 bases respectively, with 15 bases between them. The CDR3 DNA follows: TGTGCCACCAGCACGGGCCGGGGGGGAGATGGCTACACCTTC. Encoded protein: CATSTGRGGDGYTF.

The chain joins TRBV10-1 to TRBJ1-4, with TRBD1 identical over 7 bases. Germline V lookup: CDR1 WNHNN, CDR2 SYGVQD (reference sequence). The length of the CDR3 is 15 residues. V was pared by 1 base and J by 5 bases, with 4 bases of the junction left unmatched. Here the CDR3 reads CASSEWAGGNEKLFF. The CDR3 bases are TGCGCCAGCAGTGAGTGGGCAGGGGGGAATGAAAAACTGTTTTTT.

This chain links TRBV4-1 with TRBJ1-4; D ambiguous. V was clipped by 1 base and J by 6 bases, with 15 bases between them. There are 16 residues in the CDR3. Germline V CDR1 and CDR2: MGHRA, YSYEKL. This chain's CDR3 is CASSQVESRVYEKLFF. CDR3 DNA: TGCGCCAGCAGCCAAGTGGAAAGCAGAGTTTATGAAAAACTGTTTTTT.

The chain combines TRBV6-5 with TRBJ2-6, with 10 positions matching TRBD2. The J segment lost 0 bases and the V segment lost 4 bases, leaving 0 bases of the junction unmatched. CDR1 MNHEY and CDR2 SVGAGI come from the germline V gene. The CDR3 is made up of 16 amino acids. The CDR3 reads CASSLAGGSGANVLTF. CDR3 nucleotides: TGTGCCAGCAGTTTAGCGGGGGGCTCTGGGGCCAACGTCCTGACTTTC.

The V and J genes are TRBV6-6 and TRBJ2-7, with TRBD2 as a possible D gene (5 bases). From germline, CDR1 is MNHNY and CDR2 SVGAGI (reference sequence). This CDR3 contains 14 residues. Trimming left V 6 bases short and J 3 bases short, with 15 bases between. The CDR3 nucleotides read TGTGCCAGCAGCCCGGGAAATGGCGGCTACGAGCAGTACTTC. Translation gives CASSPGNGGYEQYF.

V usage is TRBV19 and J usage is TRBJ1-5, with 7 positions matching TRBD1. Trimming took 4 bases from V and 6 from J; bases not matched to a gene: 6. Germline V gene lookup returns CDR1 LNHDA and CDR2 SQIVND (reference sequence). This CDR3 spans 14 amino acids. CDR3 residues: CASSNRGLTQPQHF. CDR3 coding DNA: TGTGCCAGTAGTAACAGGGGCTTGACTCAGCCCCAGCATTTT.

This chain's CDR3 is CASSFPGDRAANEKLFF. In nucleotides, the CDR3 is TGTGCCAGCAGCTTTCCTGGTGACAGGGCGGCTAATGAAAAACTGTTTTTT. This chain connects TRBV5-6 to TRBJ1-4; TRBD1 matches 7 bases. The CDR3 has 17 amino acids. Per the germline V gene, CDR1 is SGHDT and CDR2 is YYEEEE. J was trimmed by 3 bases and V by 2 bases; bases with no gene match: 10.

This chain's CDR3 is CASSPQAGGNEQYF. The CDR3 DNA reads TGTGCCAGCAGCCCGCAGGCGGGGGGCAACGAGCAGTACTTC. The rearrangement joins TRBV7-3 to TRBJ2-7; TRBD2 aligns across 8 bases. Per the germline V gene, CDR1 is SGHTA and CDR2 is FQGTGA. The CDR3 extends over 14 amino acids. V was pared by 5 bases and J by 5 bases, with 8 bases of the junction left unmatched.

This clone was recorded once. The gene calls are TRBV13 and TRBJ1-1; the D gene is possibly TRBD1 (6 bases). There are 12 residues in the CDR3. Germline assignment: CDR1 PRHDT and CDR2 FYEKMQ (reference sequence). V was clipped by 5 bases and J by 10 bases, with 14 bases between them. In DNA form, the CDR3 reads TGTGCCAGCAGCGAAAGGGGGGCGGCAGCTTTCTTT. The encoded protein is CASSERGAAAFF.